Below are 30 T cell receptor beta chains sequenced from a single sample in a study of cytomegalovirus exposure and HLA in healthy donors (TCRdb year 2017). The library was made by the immunoSEQ multiplex PCR assay. A mixture of 60 forward primers for TCR Vbeta segments and 13 reverse primers for TCR Jbeta segments was used in the multiplex PCR. TCRdb carries this immuneACCESS record with in-frame sequences only. Its versions omit some clonotypes, under half of them owing to an unresolved V gene in the studies checked, with the rest unexplained. This sample is represented by 160,000 or so clones; around 80% of them were singletons. Roughly 6.3% of the sample is taken by the ten largest. Source material: PBMCs. The origin of the receptors is a male donor in good health and CMV-seropositive.

As concerns this clone: This CDR3 is also generated by other DNA sequences in the sample. V gene TRBV2 combines with J gene TRBJ2-7; 7 nucleotides line up with TRBD2. CDR1 and CDR2 from the germline V gene are SNHLY and FYNNEI. This CDR3 contains 13 residues. V shed 1 base, J shed 6 bases, and the junction held 3 bases outside the gene matches. DNA of the CDR3: TGTGCCAGCAGTGAAGATTGGGGGGGCGAGCAGTACTTC. It translates to CASSEDWGGEQYF.

The gene calls are TRBV23-1 and TRBJ2-7; 8 bases align to TRBD2. TRBV23-1 is an ORF, with its function uncertain. The length of the CDR3 is 16 residues. V lost 3 bases, J lost 5 bases, and 12 bases stayed unmatched. CDR3: CASSQPAGGLRHEQYF. The CDR3, as DNA: TGCGCCAGCAGTCAGCCGGCGGGAGGACTAAGACACGAGCAGTACTTC.

Comment on this clone: One junction end disagrees with the germline gene, perhaps due to a read error. V usage is TRBV9 and J usage is TRBJ1-2; 9 bases agree with TRBD1. This CDR3 is built from 12 residues. Germline V gene data show CDR1 as SGDLS and CDR2 as YYNGEE. CDR3 sequence reads: CASSKTGQGYSF. The CDR3 bases are TGTGCCAGCAGCAAGACGGGACAGGGTTATTCGTTC.

The V and J genes are TRBV4-2 and TRBJ1-4, with D maybe TRBD1 (5 bases). Germline-derived CDR1 and CDR2 are LGHNA and YNFKEQ. The CDR3 runs 15 residues. V was pared by 0 bases and J by 7 bases, with 12 bases between. The CDR3 loop reads CASSQDRDGGEKLFF. CDR3 in DNA: TGTGCCAGCAGCCAAGACAGGGATGGTGGTGAAAAACTGTTTTTT.

This sequence joins TRBV7-3 and TRBJ2-7, with 12 positions matching TRBD2. The CDR3 runs to 16 residues. Looked up from germline, CDR1 is SGHTA and CDR2 is FQGTGA. The V and J ends lost 5 bases and 2 bases, in that order; junction bases with no gene match: 7. The CDR3 protein is CASSPATSGGPYEQYF. The CDR3 region has the DNA TGTGCCAGCAGCCCGGCGACTAGCGGGGGACCCTACGAGCAGTACTTC.

The chain couples TRBV27 to TRBJ2-1, with TRBD2 as a possible D gene (5 bases). CDR1 is MNHEY and CDR2 is SMNVEV in the germline V gene (reference sequence). The CDR3 has 15 amino acids. V shed 0 bases and J shed 4 bases, with 10 bases lying between them. The CDR3 sequence is CASSLSRGLYNEQFF. The CDR3 bases are TGTGCCAGCAGTTTATCCAGAGGGTTATACAATGAGCAGTTCTTC.

This rearrangement joins TRBV28 to TRBJ2-7, with 11 positions matching TRBD2. Trimming removed 2 bases from V and 2 bases from J; junction bases left unmatched: 20. This CDR3 has 21 amino acids. CDR1 and CDR2 from the germline V gene are MDHEN and SYDVKM. The CDR3 region is CASSLGRQAPMTSGITYEQYF. The CDR3 bases are TGTGCCAGCAGTTTAGGACGACAGGCGCCTATGACTAGCGGGATTACCTACGAGCAGTACTTC.

This chain uses TRBV7-9 with TRBJ2-5; D may be TRBD2 (5 bases). The closer fit of TRBJ2-7 to the DNA end suggests the J call may be wrong. The CDR3 runs 15 residues. Germline CDR1 reads SEHNR; CDR2 reads FQNEAQ (reference sequence). CDR3 nucleotides: TGTGCCAGCAGCTTGCAGGTAACGGGATCCTACGAGCAGTACTTC. Its translation: CASSLQVTGSYEQYF.

Worth noting for this clone: This sample includes further DNA sequences coding for the same CDR3. The gene calls are TRBV9 and TRBJ2-7, with 10 positions matching TRBD2. J gave up 4 bases and V 0 bases, and 4 bases lay outside the gene matches. The germline CDR1 and CDR2 sequences are SGDLS and YYNGEE. This CDR3 region has 15 residues. This chain's CDR3 is CASSVGTSGTYEQYF. The CDR3, as DNA: TGTGCCAGCAGCGTAGGTACTAGCGGGACATACGAGCAGTACTTC. The full variable domain, its missing parts supplied by reference TRBV9 and TRBJ2-7, is DSGVTQTPKHLITATGQRVTLRCSPRSGDLSVYWYQQSLDQGLQFLIQYYNGEERAKGNILERFSAQQFPDLHSELNLSSLELGDSALYFCASSVGTSGTYEQYFGPGTRLTVT.

This clone was found a few times. The chain is built from TRBV5-4 and TRBJ2-6; D possibly corresponds to TRBD1 (7 bases). Trimming removed 4 bases from V and 0 bases from J, with 20 bases in between. This CDR3 has 19 amino acids. The germline V gene has CDR1 SGHNT and CDR2 YYREEE (reference sequence). CDR3 sequence (DNA): TGTGCCAGCAGCCCCTTGGGCGGGGACAGATTCTCTGGGGCCAACGTCCTGACTTTC. Residues: CASSPLGGDRFSGANVLTF.

This clone showed up just once. A read error may account for a junction end that differs from germline. The gene calls are TRBV7-9 and TRBJ2-2; D is uncertain. CDR3 length: 13 amino acids. Germline CDR1 SEHNR, CDR2 FQNEAQ (reference sequence). The CDR3 reads CAGSLVLSGELFF. The DNA of the CDR3 is TGTGCCGGCAGCTTAGTCCTCAGCGGGGAGCTGTTTTTT. Combining the CDR3 with reference TRBV7-9 and TRBJ2-2 gives the whole variable domain DTGVSQNPRHKITKRGQNVTFRCDPISEHNRLYWYRQTLGQGPEFLTYFQNEAQLEKSRLLSDRFSAERPKGSFSTLEIQRTEQGDSAMYLCAGSLVLSGELFFGEGSRLTVL.

This clone was seen a single time. The chain recombines TRBV11-1 with TRBJ2-1; 7 bases line up with TRBD2. Germline V CDR1 and CDR2: SGHAT, FQDESV (reference sequence). Losses at the gene ends were 8 bases for V and 7 bases for J; bases not matched to a gene: 8. The CDR3 is 13 residues long. CDR3 coding DNA: TGTGCCAGCGGCTCGGGAGGACCAAATGAGCAGTTCTTC. This sequence encodes CASGSGGPNEQFF.

This CDR3 is CATKTSAGELFF. In nucleotides, the CDR3 is TGTGCCACCAAGACATCTGCGGGGGAGCTGTTTTTT. The genes are TRBV21-1 and TRBJ2-2; the listed D gene, TRBD1, was not tested against the DNA. TRBV21-1 is a pseudogene segment. The CDR3 sequence is 12 residues long.

V gene TRBV5-6 combines with J gene TRBJ1-2; D gene ambiguous. The CDR3 loop spans 13 amino acids. Between the trimmed V and J ends, which lost 2 bases and 5 bases, there was a span of 10 bases. CDR1 and CDR2 (germline): SGHDT, YYEEEE. CDR3 sequence reads: CASSFGGAYGYTF. In DNA, the CDR3 is TGTGCCAGCAGCTTCGGAGGCGCATATGGCTACACCTTC.

The genes are TRBV5-1 and TRBJ2-2, with TRBD2 matching over 9 bases. The CDR3 sequence is 17 residues long. Germline V CDR1 and CDR2: SGHRS, YFSETQ. The ends lost 1 base at V and 1 base at J; junction bases unmatched: 5. CDR3 residues: CASSLKAGGLNTGELFF. The CDR3 nucleotides are TGCGCCAGCAGCTTGAAGGCGGGAGGGCTGAACACCGGGGAGCTGTTTTTT.

V gene TRBV9 combines with J gene TRBJ2-7; a possible D gene is TRBD1 (6 bases). CDR3 length: 14 amino acids. Deletions cut 4 bases from V and 6 bases from J, with 17 bases between. The germline CDR1 and CDR2 sequences are SGDLS and YYNGEE. The CDR3 region has the DNA TGTGCCAGCAGCTCCGGACAGCCCTACGTCGAGCAGTACTTC. Its translation is CASSSGQPYVEQYF.

This clone appeared a few times. The chain has TRBV30 and TRBJ1-5, with 10 bases fitting TRBD1. Looked up from germline, CDR1 is GTSNPN and CDR2 is SVGIG (reference sequence). The CDR3 is 12 amino acids. CDR3 DNA sequence: TGTGCGGGACAGGGGCTGCATCAGCCCCAGCATTTT. Residues: CAGQGLHQPQHF.

This chain uses TRBV19 with TRBJ2-5, with a possible D match to TRBD2 (5 bases). Germline V lookup: CDR1 LNHDA, CDR2 SQIVND (reference sequence). The CDR3 contains 12 residues. Trimming left V 5 bases short and J 11 bases short, with 15 bases between. The CDR3 spells CASSPGLWEQYF. The CDR3, as DNA: TGTGCCAGTAGTCCGGGCCTATGGGAGCAGTACTTC.

The chain employs TRBV30 and TRBJ2-7; 8 positions agree with TRBD2. V dropped 5 bases and J dropped 6; count of bases not matched to a gene: 12. Per the germline V gene, CDR1 is GTSNPN and CDR2 is SVGIG (reference sequence). This CDR3 contains 14 residues. CDR3 DNA sequence: TGTGCCTGGGACCGGGTCGGCGGGAGGTCCGAGCAGTACTTC. Translation: CAWDRVGGRSEQYF.

The chain is built from TRBV30 and TRBJ2-7; 11 bases align to TRBD2. J was trimmed by 2 bases and V by 2 bases; bases with no gene match: 2. The CDR3 loop spans 14 amino acids. The germline V gene encodes CDR1 GTSNPN and CDR2 SVGIG (reference sequence). The DNA for the CDR3 is TGTGCCTGGAGTCGACTAGCGGGGCCCTACGAGCAGTACTTC. Encoded protein: CAWSRLAGPYEQYF.

The chain uses TRBV7-9 and TRBJ1-2; no clear D gene. CDR1 SEHNR and CDR2 FQNEAQ come from the germline V gene (reference sequence). Trimming cost V 1 base and J 6 bases, with 6 bases left between them. The CDR3 has 12 residues. As DNA, the CDR3 is TGTGCCAGCAGCTTAGTAGATCATGGCTACACCTTC. Its translation: CASSLVDHGYTF.

The rearrangement uses TRBV2 and TRBJ2-7, with D perhaps matching TRBD1 (7 bases). V was pared by 6 bases and J by 4 bases, with 13 bases between. Germline-derived CDR1 and CDR2 are SNHLY and FYNNEI. The CDR3 totals 13 residues. The CDR3 is CASRETGRYEQYF. Written as DNA, the CDR3 is TGTGCCAGCAGAGAGACAGGGAGGTACGAGCAGTACTTC. The complete variable domain, with remaining parts taken from reference TRBV2 and TRBJ2-7, reads EPEVTQTPSHQVTQMGQEVILRCVPISNHLYFYWYRQILGQKVEFLVSFYNNEISEKSEIFDDQFSVERPDGSNFTLKIRSTKLEDSAMYFCASRETGRYEQYFGPGTRLTVT.

This chain uses TRBV10-3 with TRBJ2-6; D possibly corresponds to TRBD1 (6 bases). The germline gives CDR1 ENHRY, CDR2 SYGVKD. The length of the CDR3 is 15 residues. The V end was cut by 6 bases, the J end by 0 bases, with 9 bases between. CDR3 DNA sequence: TGTGCCATCAGCGGACAGCTCTCTGGGGCCAACGTCCTGACTTTC. It codes for CAISGQLSGANVLTF.

The rearrangement uses TRBV30 and TRBJ1-5, with D hard to call. The germline gives CDR1 GTSNPN, CDR2 SVGIG (reference sequence). The CDR3 consists of 14 residues. V was trimmed by 0 bases and J by 3 bases, leaving 9 bases between them. Here the CDR3 DNA reads TGTGCCTGGAGTGTACTGGACTCCAATCAGCCCCAGCATTTT. Its translation is CAWSVLDSNQPQHF.

The V call is TRBV11-3, the J call TRBJ1-1; TRBD1 is a possible D gene (6 bases). V lost 5 bases and J lost 4, with 14 bases in between. Germline V gene lookup returns CDR1 SGHNT and CDR2 YENEEA. This CDR3 contains 14 residues. The CDR3 protein is CASSPRGAGTEAFF. CDR3 DNA: TGTGCCAGCAGCCCCCGGGGGGCTGGCACTGAAGCTTTCTTT.

The chain employs TRBV30 and TRBJ2-7; TRBD1 matches 9 bases. In germline, CDR1 is GTSNPN, CDR2 SVGIG (reference sequence). The CDR3 consists of 14 residues. J lost 5 bases, V lost 5 bases, and 10 bases had no gene match. In DNA, the CDR3 is TGTGCCTGGGAAGTGGGACAGGGCTTCAACGAGCAGTACTTC. Amino acid sequence: CAWEVGQGFNEQYF.

This clone was picked up a small number of times. J is TRBJ2-2 and V is TRBV27; D not resolved. Germline CDR1 MNHEY, CDR2 SMNVEV (reference sequence). Between the trimmed V and J ends, which lost 0 bases and 4 bases, there was a span of 9 bases. The CDR3 has 15 residues. CDR3 residues: CASSLSVGRTGELFF. The CDR3 nucleotides read TGTGCCAGCAGTTTATCGGTCGGTCGCACCGGGGAGCTGTTTTTT.

The V call is TRBV7-2, the J call TRBJ2-5; a weak D match, TRBD1 (7 bases). The CDR3 extends over 12 amino acids. The germline CDR1 and CDR2 sequences are SGHTA and FQGNSA. V was shortened by 2 bases and J by 12 bases, with 13 bases between the two germline ends. CDR3 protein: CASSLSSGQEYF. Here the CDR3 DNA reads TGTGCCAGCAGCTTAAGTAGCGGACAGGAGTACTTC.

The chain has TRBV5-1 and TRBJ1-6; TRBD1 agrees at 9 bases. J was trimmed by 7 bases and V by 1 base; bases with no gene match: 6. This CDR3 is built from 16 residues. The germline V gene encodes CDR1 SGHRS and CDR2 YFSETQ. The CDR3 loop is CASSLTGGAYNSPLHF. The CDR3 DNA reads as TGCGCCAGCAGCTTGACAGGGGGCGCTTACAATTCACCCCTCCACTTT.

The chain combines TRBV19 with TRBJ1-1, with D possibly being TRBD1 (6 bases). V lost 5 bases and J 7 bases, leaving 14 bases between the germline ends. There are 13 residues in the CDR3. Germline CDR1 LNHDA, CDR2 SQIVND (reference sequence). The CDR3 loop reads CASSPGGGLEAFF. The CDR3 region has the DNA TGTGCCAGTAGTCCCGGGGGGGGCCTTGAAGCTTTCTTT.